The T cell receptor (beta chain) described here comes from a study of cytomegalovirus exposure and HLA in healthy donors. Primers: 60 Vbeta forward and 13 Jbeta reverse. In the source study's methods: In a later analysis, approximately 80 million unique TCR beta chains included roughly 11 million shared by two or more donors. Here immunoSEQ multiplex PCR was the method, and the copy in TCRdb shows in-frame clones only, minus some. V, J and clone size are those of that table, while D and trimming were read from the DNA. The sample holds about 120,000 clones, about 83% seen once. Note on this clone: Its antigen is unidentified.

Whole-study findings and limits: Compared with the roughly 700-donor mean, an Asian-associated ancestry cluster reportedly had fewer N-insertions, according to a later analysis. TCR sequences were mostly rare, though some public TCRs occurred in many donors.

Specimen: PBMCs. The origin of this receptor is a woman aged 40-49 years in good health and CMV-seropositive.

For the CDR3, the DNA is TGCGCCAGCCCCGGGACAGGGAACACCATATATTTT. Translation: CASPGTGNTIYF. This chain uses TRBV10-2 with TRBJ1-3; TRBD1 matches at 9 bases. J was trimmed by 7 bases and V by 8 bases; bases with no gene match: 3. The CDR3 length is 12 residues. The germline V gene encodes CDR1 WSHSY and CDR2 SAAADI.